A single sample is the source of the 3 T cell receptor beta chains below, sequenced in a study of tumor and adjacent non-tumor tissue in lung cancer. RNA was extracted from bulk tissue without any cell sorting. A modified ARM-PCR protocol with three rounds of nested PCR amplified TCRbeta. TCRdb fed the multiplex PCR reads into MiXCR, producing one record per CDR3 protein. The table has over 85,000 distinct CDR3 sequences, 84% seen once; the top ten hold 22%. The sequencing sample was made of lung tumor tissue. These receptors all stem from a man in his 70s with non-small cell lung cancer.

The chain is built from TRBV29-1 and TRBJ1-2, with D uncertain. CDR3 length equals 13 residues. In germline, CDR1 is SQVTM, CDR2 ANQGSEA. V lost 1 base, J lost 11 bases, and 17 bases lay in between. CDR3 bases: TGCAGCGTTGAAGGCGGCGGATTCTATAGGTACACCTTC. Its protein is CSVEGGGFYRYTF.

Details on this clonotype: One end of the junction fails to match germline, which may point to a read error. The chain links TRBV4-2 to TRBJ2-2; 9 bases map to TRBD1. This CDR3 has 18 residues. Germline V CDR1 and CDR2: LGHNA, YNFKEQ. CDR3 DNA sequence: TGTGCCAGCAACCAAAAAAACTTACACAGGGGGCGCTCCGGGGAGCTCTTTTTT. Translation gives CASNQKNLHRGRSGELFF.

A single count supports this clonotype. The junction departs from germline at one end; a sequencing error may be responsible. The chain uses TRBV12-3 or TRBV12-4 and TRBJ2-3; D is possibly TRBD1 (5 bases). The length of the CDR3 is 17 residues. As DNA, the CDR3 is TGTGCCAGCAATTTTAGCATAGGGAACATTGTGACAGATACGCGGTATTTT. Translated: CASNFSIGNIVTDTRYF.